A single sample is the source of the 22 T cell receptor beta chains below, sequenced in a study of regulatory T cells in long-lasting Graves disease. Assembly of TCR beta libraries relied on iRepertoire HTBI primers together with Arm-PCR of CDR3 regions. One entry per CDR3 protein, called by TCRdb with MiXCR from the multiplex PCR reads. The table shows hundreds of thousands of distinct CDR3 sequences, with about 16% occurring only once. Time point defined: newly diagnosed GD, antithyroid drugs for less than 3 months. RNA from PBMCs was the source of the TCR library. The same sample was also used in a study of T cells in Graves' hyperthyroidism and ophthalmopathy.

Sequencing used peripheral blood mononuclear cells (PBMCs), obtained at new diagnosis, from a patient treated with antithyroid drugs. These receptors all stem from a woman in her 30s with Graves disease.

This clonotype was found many times. The chain uses TRBV20-1 and TRBJ1-5; no clear D. This CDR3 contains 13 residues. Germline assignment: CDR1 DFQATT and CDR2 SNEGSKA (reference sequence). The V end was cut by 3 bases, the J end by 7 bases, with 13 bases between. CDR3 nucleotides: TGCAGTGCTAGGGGAGACAATTACCAGCCCCAGCATTTT. Protein: CSARGDNYQPQHF.

As for this clonotype: A much bigger clone sits one base away, suggesting this may be a read error. The chain is built from TRBV6-1 and TRBJ2-2; D possibly corresponds to TRBD2 (6 bases). Germline assignment: CDR1 MNHNS and CDR2 SASEGT. The CDR3 totals 18 residues. This CDR3 reads CTSIDPGEEGFPTGELFF. DNA of the CDR3: TGTACCAGCATCGATCCCGGTGAGGAGGGGTTCCCCACCGGGGAGCTGTTTTTT.

This clonotype was seen a handful of times. This rearrangement joins TRBV18 to TRBJ2-1, with TRBD2 matching over 12 bases. Germline V gene lookup returns CDR1 KGHSH and CDR2 LQKENI. The CDR3 is 16 residues long. V was clipped by 3 bases and J by 10 bases; unmatched bases: 10. CDR3 region: CASSPSDFTSGREQFF. The CDR3 nucleotides read TGTGCCAGCTCACCGAGTGATTTTACTAGCGGGAGGGAGCAGTTCTTC.

Many counts were recorded for this clonotype. This chain joins TRBV6-5 and TRBJ1-4; D is uncertain. Per the germline V gene, CDR1 is MNHEY and CDR2 is SVGAGI. This CDR3 region has 15 residues. V lost 4 bases to trimming and J lost 5 bases, with 14 bases between them. The CDR3 here is CASSSRPDRNEKLFF. For the CDR3, the DNA is TGTGCCAGCAGTTCCAGACCGGACCGAAATGAAAAACTGTTTTTT.

Ten or more counts support this clonotype. The J gene is TRBJ2-1, the V gene TRBV28, with D maybe TRBD1 (6 bases). With 6 bases removed from V and 7 bases from J, the gap between germline ends came to 16 bases. The germline gives CDR1 MDHEN, CDR2 SYDVKM. This CDR3 contains 14 residues. DNA of the CDR3: TGTGCCAGCAGCTTGGGGACATATAGTAATGAGCAGTTCTTC. Residues: CASSLGTYSNEQFF.

This clonotype was observed once. The rearrangement links TRBV7-3 to TRBJ2-7; 10 bases line up with TRBD1. Germline-derived CDR1 and CDR2 are SGHTA and FQGTGA. Unmatched junction bases numbered 8, after V lost 5 bases and J lost 4 bases. The CDR3 contains 15 residues. This CDR3 is CASSHRDRGGYEQYF. DNA of the CDR3: TGTGCCAGCAGCCACCGGGACAGGGGCGGTTACGAGCAGTACTTC.

The rearrangement links TRBV5-4 to TRBJ2-7; 11 bases line up with TRBD2. V was clipped by 1 base and J by 5 bases; unmatched bases: 11. The CDR3 consists of 17 residues. The germline V gene encodes CDR1 SGHNT and CDR2 YYREEE (reference sequence). CDR3 amino acids: CASSLKLAGEGLDEQYF. CDR3 sequence (DNA): TGTGCCAGCAGCTTGAAACTAGCGGGAGAGGGTCTGGACGAGCAGTACTTC.

This clonotype came up many times. The genes are TRBV28 and TRBJ1-5; D is unresolved. Germline loops: CDR1 MDHEN, CDR2 SYDVKM. The CDR3 spans 15 residues. V shed 6 bases and J shed 6 bases, with 18 bases lying between them. CDR3: CASRRIDDFGQPQHF. Written as DNA, the CDR3 is TGTGCCAGCAGACGTATAGATGACTTTGGTCAGCCCCAGCATTTT.

In its sample, this clonotype was seen a few times. V gene TRBV29-1 combines with J gene TRBJ1-2, with no clear D. Germline-derived CDR1 and CDR2 are SQVTM and ANQGSEA. The CDR3 spans 12 residues. Trimming took 3 bases from V and 11 from J, leaving 16 bases between them. CDR3 in DNA: TGCAGCGTTGAGGGCAGCTGGATCGGTTACACCTTC. Protein: CSVEGSWIGYTF.

The gene calls are TRBV27 and TRBJ2-1; D remains unclear. The germline CDR1 and CDR2 sequences are MNHEY and SMNVEV (reference sequence). The CDR3 runs 19 residues. Trimming removed 3 bases from V and 2 bases from J, with 23 bases in between. The CDR3 loop is CASSFRYSEASLPYNEQFF. The CDR3 DNA follows: TGTGCCAGCAGTTTTCGTTACTCTGAGGCTTCCTTACCCTACAATGAGCAGTTCTTC.

This clonotype has a count of ten or more. This chain links TRBV7-2 with TRBJ1-5; no definite D call. This CDR3 comprises 14 residues. Trimming left V 1 base short and J 5 bases short, with 9 bases between. Germline V gene sequence: CDR1 SGHTA, CDR2 FQGNSA. CDR3 in amino acids: CASSLDSGYQPQHF. Here the CDR3 DNA reads TGTGCCAGCAGCTTAGACTCCGGTTATCAGCCCCAGCATTTT.

This clonotype has only a few counts. This chain links TRBV20-1 with TRBJ2-7; 9 positions agree with TRBD2. With V trimmed by 6 bases and J by 0 bases, 3 bases remained unmatched. Germline-derived CDR1 and CDR2 are DFQATT and SNEGSKA (reference sequence). The CDR3 totals 13 residues. The CDR3, as DNA: TGCAGTGCGATGACTAGCGGCTCCTACGAGCAGTACTTC. As protein: CSAMTSGSYEQYF.

The chain joins TRBV7-3 to TRBJ2-3; D is perhaps TRBD2 (6 bases). V lost 5 bases to trimming and J lost 4 bases, with 16 bases between them. The germline V gene has CDR1 SGHTA and CDR2 FQGTGA. The CDR3 contains 15 residues. CDR3 DNA sequence: TGTGCCAGCAGCCCCACGGGGACTCCCCCAGATACGCAGTATTTT. It specifies CASSPTGTPPDTQYF.

For this clonotype: The DNA is left out, because the CDR3 cannot be placed on it with certainty; the CDR3 is given as TCRdb lists it. The rearrangement links TRBV15 to TRBJ2-1; the table's D call, TRBD1, was not checked against the DNA. Germline V gene sequence: CDR1 LNHNV, CDR2 YYDKDF (reference sequence). The CDR3 sequence runs 17 residues, both termini included. This CDR3 reads CATSREVGAGASLRPFF.

Ten or more counts support this clonotype. V gene TRBV3-1 combines with J gene TRBJ2-5; TRBD2 agrees at 8 bases. The CDR3 extends over 15 amino acids. Germline V gene lookup returns CDR1 LGHDT and CDR2 YNNKEL (reference sequence). V dropped 3 bases and J dropped 1; count of bases not matched to a gene: 4. CDR3 nucleotide sequence: TGTGCCAGCAGCCAGGCTAGCGGGCGCCAAGAGACCCAGTACTTC. Protein: CASSQASGRQETQYF.

For this clonotype: A far larger clone is just one base off, so this is likely a read error. The chain carries TRBV7-9 and TRBJ2-3, with D maybe TRBD2 (6 bases). The germline CDR1 and CDR2 sequences are SEHNR and FQNEAQ (reference sequence). Trimming removed 4 bases from V and 4 bases from J, with 12 bases in between. CDR3 length: 14 amino acids. CDR3 sequence reads: CASSSGLRADTQYF. Written as DNA, the CDR3 is TGTGCCAGCAGCTCGGGACTCCGCGCAGATACGCAGTATTTT.

This clonotype was found many times. The V call is TRBV7-8, the J call TRBJ2-3; D might be TRBD2 (6 bases). The V gene lost 6 bases and the J gene lost 2 bases, with 15 bases spanning the gap. This CDR3 is built from 15 residues. Germline CDR1 is SGHVS and CDR2 is FQNEAQ. DNA of the CDR3: TGTGCCAGCAGTCCAGAGGGCGGGAACACAGATACGCAGTATTTT. Translated, it gives CASSPEGGNTDTQYF.

This clonotype was picked up a small number of times. The chain employs TRBV20-1 and TRBJ1-4, with a tentative D call TRBD1 (6 bases). Germline V gene lookup returns CDR1 DFQATT and CDR2 SNEGSKA (reference sequence). This CDR3 has 16 amino acids. V was shortened by 5 bases and J by 0 bases, with 16 bases between the two germline ends. The CDR3 DNA reads as TGCAGTGCTCAGAGAGGGGGGGGTGCAACTAATGAAAAACTGTTTTTT. Amino acids: CSAQRGGGATNEKLFF.

This clonotype was counted between two and nine times. The V gene is TRBV7-9, the J gene TRBJ1-2; weak D call: TRBD1 (6 bases). The germline CDR1 and CDR2 sequences are SEHNR and FQNEAQ (reference sequence). V gave up 6 bases and J gave up 5 bases, with 13 bases separating them. CDR3 length: 13 amino acids. CDR3 protein: CASSVQGLYGYTF. Here the CDR3 DNA reads TGTGCCAGCAGTGTACAGGGACTTTATGGCTACACCTTC. The full variable domain, completed using reference TRBV7-9 and TRBJ1-2, is DTGVSQNPRHKITKRGQNVTFRCDPISEHNRLYWYRQTLGQGPEFLTYFQNEAQLEKSRLLSDRFSAERPKGSFSTLEIQRTEQGDSAMYLCASSVQGLYGYTFGSGTRLTVV.

There are many counts of this clonotype. The chain is built from TRBV12-3 or TRBV12-4 and TRBJ2-1, with 13 bases fitting TRBD2. J was trimmed by 0 bases and V by 5 bases; bases with no gene match: 7. The CDR3 length is 18 residues. The CDR3 region is CASSTGTSGTSSYNEQFF. CDR3 nucleotides: TGTGCCAGCAGTACCGGGACTAGCGGGACGAGCTCCTACAATGAGCAGTTCTTC.

Many counts were recorded for this clonotype. The V gene is TRBV28, the J gene TRBJ2-7; 8 bases are a match to TRBD1. This CDR3 region has 15 residues. After removal of 8 bases from V and 3 bases from J, the junction contained 12 bases not matched to a gene. Germline lookup yields CDR1 MDHEN and CDR2 SYDVKM. CDR3 residues: CASWALGTGDYEQYF. In nucleotides, the CDR3 is TGTGCCAGCTGGGCCCTGGGGACAGGAGACTACGAGCAGTACTTC.

In its sample, this clonotype was seen many times. This rearrangement joins TRBV20-1 to TRBJ2-3, with D tentatively TRBD2 (6 bases). The CDR3 has 14 amino acids. V was clipped by 3 bases and J by 3 bases, with 13 bases between them. Per the germline V gene, CDR1 is DFQATT and CDR2 is SNEGSKA (reference sequence). DNA of the CDR3: TGCAGTGCTAGCCGTTGGCTAGCGACAGATACGCAGTATTTT. Translation: CSASRWLATDTQYF.